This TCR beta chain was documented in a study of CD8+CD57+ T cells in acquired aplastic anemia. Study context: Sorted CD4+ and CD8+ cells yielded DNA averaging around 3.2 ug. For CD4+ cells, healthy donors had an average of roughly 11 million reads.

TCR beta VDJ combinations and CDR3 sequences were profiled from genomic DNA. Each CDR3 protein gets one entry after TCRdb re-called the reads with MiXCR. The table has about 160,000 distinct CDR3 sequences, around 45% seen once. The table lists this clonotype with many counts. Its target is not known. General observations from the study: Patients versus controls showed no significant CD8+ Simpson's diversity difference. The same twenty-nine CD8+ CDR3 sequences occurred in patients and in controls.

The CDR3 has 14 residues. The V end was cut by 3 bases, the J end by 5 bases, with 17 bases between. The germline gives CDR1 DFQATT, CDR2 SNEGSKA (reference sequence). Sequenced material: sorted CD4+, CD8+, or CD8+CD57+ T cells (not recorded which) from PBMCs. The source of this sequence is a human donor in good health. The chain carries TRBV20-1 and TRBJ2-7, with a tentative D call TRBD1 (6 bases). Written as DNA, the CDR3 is TGCAGTGCTAGCGGAAACCCAGGGGACCACGAGCAGTACTTC. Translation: CSASGNPGDHEQYF.